This T cell receptor (beta chain) comes out of a study of OX40 agonist ivuxolimab in advanced cancers. On the study more broadly: Clinicians treated patients with ivuxolimab, an agonistic anti-OX40 (CD134) antibody. Previous treatment with anti-PD-1, anti-PD-L1 or anti-CTLA-4 therapy was allowed; less than 45% had received some.

Generated by immunoSEQ multiplex PCR, the TCRdb table keeps only in-frame clones and is missing some. The sample yields 45,000 to 65,000 clones, around 87% seen once. General observations from the study: At 0.1 to 3.0 mg/kg and by week 6, CD4+ and CD8+ T cells in the blood had expanded clonally.

A word on this clone: Its antigen is not known.

The germline V gene has CDR1 SGHRS and CDR2 YFSETQ. This CDR3 comprises 15 residues. V was trimmed by 0 bases and J by 1 base, leaving 7 bases between them. The material was CD4+ or CD8+ T cells sorted from blood, obtained in a trial of the OX40 agonist ivuxolimab. The chain recombines TRBV5-1 with TRBJ2-2; a possible D gene is TRBD1 (5 bases). The clonotype originates from an adult with an advanced solid tumor such as melanoma, head and neck, liver or kidney cancer. The CDR3 reads CASSLAGQNTGELFF. In DNA, the CDR3 is TGCGCCAGCAGCTTGGCCGGACAGAACACCGGGGAGCTGTTTTTT.